Given below is one T cell receptor beta chain in context. Its target antigen remains unknown. Per-base qualities were not stored, and no clone one base away is much larger. According to the study, the label for this sample's treatment or condition signals: live attenuated yellow fever vaccine strain. At each blood-draw timepoint, two biological replicates of bulk PBMCs were obtained. A standard Ficoll-Paque protocol was used to isolate PBMCs from peripheral blood. TriZol was used to extract RNA from bulk PBMCs, from CD4 and CD8 fractions, and from dextramer-positive and dextramer-negative fractions. TCR cDNA was made using 5'RACE template switching, a step that added a universal primer site and unique molecular identifiers. Priming of cDNA synthesis was performed from both the TCR alpha and TCR beta constant segments. Two PCR steps were used to amplify libraries, with sample barcodes and sequencing adapters being added in the second step. Libraries were sequenced on Illumina HiSeq 2500 (2x100 bp) or NovaSeq (2x150 bp). The source study handled its data this way. Reads were demultiplexed and collapsed into UMI consensus sequences with MIGEC, and V(D)J alignment was performed with MiXCR. Vaccine-responding clonotypes were defined with edgeR using replicate PBMC samples, requiring FDR below 0.01 and a log2 fold change above 5 up to day 15. Bulk clonotypes were assigned CD4 or CD8 identity according to which sequenced CD4 or CD8 repertoire held them at higher abundance. TCRdb reran the public reads through fastp at Q25 and MiXCR, keeping productive beta chains. Identical CDR3 proteins give one entry, which carries the most common genes and DNA. In this record, the V and J calls reflect TCRdb's handling and not the investigators' own analysis. The sample table holds a few hundred thousand distinct CDR3 sequences, of which 11% were seen once. About 17% of the sample is taken by the ten largest.

This record comes from a study of T cells after yellow fever vaccination (dated by TCRdb to between 2019 and 2020). For the study in its entirety: The SMART-Seq v4 Ultra Low Input RNA kit was used to prepare libraries from fractions with low cell numbers. To track T-cell clones before and after primary and booster YFV17D yellow fever vaccination, bulk TCR alpha and beta repertoires were sequenced longitudinally. Two healthy male donors, one aged 18 to 29 and one aged 30 to 40 years, made up the cohort. Blood samples were taken at several timepoints before and after primary and secondary immunization, and bulk PBMC replicates and cell subsets were isolated.

Here is what the overall study found, with its caveats: Most clones expanded after primary vaccination (roughly 96% of CD4 and 88% of CD8) were re-detected after the booster, suggesting that broad memory maintenance occurred. Only a couple of donors were included in the study, so the extent to which the findings can be generalized is limited. FACS-sorted repertoires could contain abundant contaminating clonotypes from the bulk population, so computational filtering was required. A small share of clonotypes was detected in both CD4 and CD8 compartments, with the overlap likely arising from convergent recombination. Compared with the primary T-cell response, the secondary T-cell response was weaker but faster, peaking on day 5 rather than day 15.

From its cysteine to its phenylalanine, the CDR3 spans 15 amino acids. Here the CDR3 DNA is all that survives: 45 bases in frame from base 1. The germline V gene provides CDR1 SGHRS and CDR2 YFSETQ. At the junction V is shortened by 0 bases and J by 5 bases, with 12 bases in between. The specimen comprised PBMCs, sampled on the day of the first yellow fever vaccination. Here the chain combines TRBV5-1 and TRBJ1-3; the D gene is perhaps TRBD1, from 6 matching bases. This TCR was recovered from a man aged 18 to 29 who received the YFV17D yellow fever vaccine. The nucleotide sequence is TGCGCCAGCAGCTTGGCGTCCAGGGGCCGAAACACCATATATTTT. Protein translation: CASSLASRGRNTIYF.